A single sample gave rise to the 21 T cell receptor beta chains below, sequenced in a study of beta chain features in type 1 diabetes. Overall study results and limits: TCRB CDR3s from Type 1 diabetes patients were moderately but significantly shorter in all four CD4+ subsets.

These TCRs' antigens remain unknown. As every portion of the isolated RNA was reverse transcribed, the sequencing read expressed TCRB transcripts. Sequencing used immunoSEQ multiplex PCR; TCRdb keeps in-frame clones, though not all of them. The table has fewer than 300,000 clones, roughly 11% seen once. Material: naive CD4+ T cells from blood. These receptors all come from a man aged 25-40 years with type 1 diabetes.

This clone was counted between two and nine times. CDR3 DNA: TGTGCCAGCAGTGAAAAGGGACATTCCTACGAGCAGTACTTC. Translated: CASSEKGHSYEQYF. The genes are TRBV6-1 and TRBJ2-7; D might be TRBD1 (6 bases). V was cut by 2 bases and J by 1 base, with 9 bases left in between. CDR3 length: 14 amino acids. Germline CDR1 MNHNS, CDR2 SASEGT.

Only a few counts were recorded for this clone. The CDR3 DNA is TGTGCCAGCAGCTTGCTTGGGCCTGGGGCCAACGTCCTGACTTTC. Its translation is CASSLLGPGANVLTF. The chain carries TRBV5-6 and TRBJ2-6; no reliable D call. Germline assignment: CDR1 SGHDT and CDR2 YYEEEE. V lost 1 base to trimming and J lost 2 bases, with 7 bases between them. The CDR3 spans 15 residues.

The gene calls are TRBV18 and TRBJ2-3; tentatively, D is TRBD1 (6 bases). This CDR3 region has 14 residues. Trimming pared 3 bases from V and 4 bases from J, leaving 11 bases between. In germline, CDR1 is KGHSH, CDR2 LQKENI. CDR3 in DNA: TGTGCCAGCTCACCGCTGGGGGCCTCAGATACGCAGTATTTT. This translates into CASSPLGASDTQYF.

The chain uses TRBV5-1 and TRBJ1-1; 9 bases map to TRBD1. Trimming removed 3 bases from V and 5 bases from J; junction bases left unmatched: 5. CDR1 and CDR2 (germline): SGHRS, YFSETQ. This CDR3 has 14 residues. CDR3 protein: CASSSGQGLTEAFF. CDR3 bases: TGCGCCAGCAGCTCGGGACAGGGACTTACTGAAGCTTTCTTT.

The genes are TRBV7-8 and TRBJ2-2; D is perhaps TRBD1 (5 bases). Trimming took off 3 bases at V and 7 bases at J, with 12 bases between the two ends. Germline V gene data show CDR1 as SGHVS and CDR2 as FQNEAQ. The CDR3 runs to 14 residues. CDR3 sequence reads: CASSFSRVGGELFF. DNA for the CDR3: TGTGCCAGCAGCTTCAGCAGGGTTGGCGGGGAGCTGTTTTTT.

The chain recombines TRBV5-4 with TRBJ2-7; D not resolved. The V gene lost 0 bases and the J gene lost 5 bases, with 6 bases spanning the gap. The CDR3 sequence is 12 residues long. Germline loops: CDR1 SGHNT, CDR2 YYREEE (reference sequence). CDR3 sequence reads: CASSLARDEQYF. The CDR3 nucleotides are TGTGCCAGCAGCTTGGCCCGGGACGAGCAGTACTTC.

The CDR3 DNA follows: TGCGCCAGCAGCCTACAGGGAAGCGGCACTGAAGCTTTCTTT. This encodes CASSLQGSGTEAFF. The chain has TRBV4-1 and TRBJ1-1; weak D call: TRBD1 (6 bases). V was clipped by 4 bases and J by 4 bases, with 13 bases between them. CDR3 length: 14 residues. Germline V gene sequence: CDR1 MGHRA, CDR2 YSYEKL.

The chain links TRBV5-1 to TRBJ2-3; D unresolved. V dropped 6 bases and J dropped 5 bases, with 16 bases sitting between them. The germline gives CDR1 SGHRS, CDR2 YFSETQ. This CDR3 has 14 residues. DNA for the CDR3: TGCGCCAGCACGGTCGGCGGTTATAGAGATACGCAGTATTTT. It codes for CASTVGGYRDTQYF.

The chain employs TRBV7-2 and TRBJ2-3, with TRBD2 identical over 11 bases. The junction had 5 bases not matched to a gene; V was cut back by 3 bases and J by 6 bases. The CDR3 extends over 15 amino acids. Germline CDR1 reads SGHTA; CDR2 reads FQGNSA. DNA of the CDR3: TGTGCCAGCAGCTTCCCGACTAGCGGGGCTGATACGCAGTATTTT. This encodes CASSFPTSGADTQYF.

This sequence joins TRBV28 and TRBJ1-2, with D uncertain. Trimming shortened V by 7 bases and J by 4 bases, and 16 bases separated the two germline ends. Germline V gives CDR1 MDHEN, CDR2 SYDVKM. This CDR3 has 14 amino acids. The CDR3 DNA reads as TGTGCCAGCATCCCCGCGGGATCAGGCTATGGCTACACCTTC. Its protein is CASIPAGSGYGYTF.

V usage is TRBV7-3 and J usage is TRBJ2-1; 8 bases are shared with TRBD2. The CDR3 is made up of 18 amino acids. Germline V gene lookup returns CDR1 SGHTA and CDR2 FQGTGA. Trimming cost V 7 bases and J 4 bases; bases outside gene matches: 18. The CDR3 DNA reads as TGTGCCAGCACCCCTACTGGGCGGGGGGCCGAGCCGTACAATGAGCAGTTCTTC. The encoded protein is CASTPTGRGAEPYNEQFF.

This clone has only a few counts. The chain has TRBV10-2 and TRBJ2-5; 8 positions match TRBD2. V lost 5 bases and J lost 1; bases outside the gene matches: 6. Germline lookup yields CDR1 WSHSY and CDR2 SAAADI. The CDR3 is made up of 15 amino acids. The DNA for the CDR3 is TGCGCCAGCAGTCCCGGGGGGGCCATCCAAGAGACCCAGTACTTC. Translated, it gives CASSPGGAIQETQYF.

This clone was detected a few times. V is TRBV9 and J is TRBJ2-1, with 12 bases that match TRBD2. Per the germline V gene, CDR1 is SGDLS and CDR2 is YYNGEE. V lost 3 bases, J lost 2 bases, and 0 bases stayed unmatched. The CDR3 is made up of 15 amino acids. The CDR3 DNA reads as TGTGCCAGCAGCGGACTAGCGGGGGCCTACAATGAGCAGTTCTTC. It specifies CASSGLAGAYNEQFF.

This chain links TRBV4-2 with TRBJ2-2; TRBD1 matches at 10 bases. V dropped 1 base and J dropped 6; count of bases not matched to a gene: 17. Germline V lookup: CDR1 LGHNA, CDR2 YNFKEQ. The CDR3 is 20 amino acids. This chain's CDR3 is CASSQADPGQGSFRPGELFF. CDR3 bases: TGTGCCAGCAGCCAAGCCGATCCGGGACAGGGGTCTTTTCGGCCCGGGGAGCTGTTTTTT.

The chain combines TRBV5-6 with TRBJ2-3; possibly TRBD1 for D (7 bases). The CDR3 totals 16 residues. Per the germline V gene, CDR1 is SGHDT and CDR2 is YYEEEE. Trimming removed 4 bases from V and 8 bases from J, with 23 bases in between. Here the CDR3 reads CASSLLRDSGSGTQYF. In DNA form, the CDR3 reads TGTGCCAGCAGCCTGCTCCGGGACAGCGGGTCGGGTACGCAGTATTTT.

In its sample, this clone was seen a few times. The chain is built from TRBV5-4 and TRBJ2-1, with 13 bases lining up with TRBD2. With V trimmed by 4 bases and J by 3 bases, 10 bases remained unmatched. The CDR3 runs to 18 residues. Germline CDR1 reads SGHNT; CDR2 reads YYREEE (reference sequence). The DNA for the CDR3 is TGTGCCAGCAGCACAGGACTAGCGGGGGCTATAGGCTACAATGAGCAGTTCTTC. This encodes CASSTGLAGAIGYNEQFF.

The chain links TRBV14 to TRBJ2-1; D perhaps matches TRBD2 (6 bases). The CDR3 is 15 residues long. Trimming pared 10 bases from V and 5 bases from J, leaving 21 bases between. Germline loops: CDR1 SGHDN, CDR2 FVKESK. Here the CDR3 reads CAIPRRGCRNNEQFF. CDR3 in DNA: TGTGCCATACCCCGGCGGGGATGCCGAAACAATGAGCAGTTCTTC.

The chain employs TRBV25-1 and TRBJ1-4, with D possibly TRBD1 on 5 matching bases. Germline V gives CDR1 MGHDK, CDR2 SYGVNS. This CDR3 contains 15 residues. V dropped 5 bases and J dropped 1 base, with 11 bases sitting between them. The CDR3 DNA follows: TGTGCCAGCAGTCCCCAGGGTAGAACTAATGAAAAACTGTTTTTT. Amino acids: CASSPQGRTNEKLFF.

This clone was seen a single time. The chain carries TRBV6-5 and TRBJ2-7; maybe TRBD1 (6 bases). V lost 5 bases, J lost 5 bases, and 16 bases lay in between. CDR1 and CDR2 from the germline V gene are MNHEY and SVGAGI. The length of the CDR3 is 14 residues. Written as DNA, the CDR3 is TGTGCCAGCAGTGCCCCAGGGGAGTGGAACGAGCAGTACTTC. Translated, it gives CASSAPGEWNEQYF.

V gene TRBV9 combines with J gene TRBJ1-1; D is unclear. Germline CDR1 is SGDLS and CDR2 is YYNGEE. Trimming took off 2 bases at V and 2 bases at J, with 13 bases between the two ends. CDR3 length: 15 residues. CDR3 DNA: TGTGCCAGCAGCGTCCAGGCCGGAGGCAACACTGAAGCTTTCTTT. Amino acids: CASSVQAGGNTEAFF. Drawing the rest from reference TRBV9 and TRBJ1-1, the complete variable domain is DSGVTQTPKHLITATGQRVTLRCSPRSGDLSVYWYQQSLDQGLQFLIQYYNGEERAKGNILERFSAQQFPDLHSELNLSSLELGDSALYFCASSVQAGGNTEAFFGQGTRLTVV.

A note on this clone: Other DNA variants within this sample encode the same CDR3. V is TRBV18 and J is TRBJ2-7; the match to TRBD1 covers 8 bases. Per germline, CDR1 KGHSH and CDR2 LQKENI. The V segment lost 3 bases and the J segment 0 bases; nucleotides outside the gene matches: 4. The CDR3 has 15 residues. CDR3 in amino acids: CASSPRGQGSYEQYF. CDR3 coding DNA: TGTGCCAGCTCACCGAGAGGACAGGGCTCCTACGAGCAGTACTTC.